The T cell receptor beta chain described here comes from a study of T cells after yellow fever vaccination. Study-wide results and limits: Most clones from primary vaccination resurfaced after the booster (approximately 96% CD4, approximately 87% CD8).

A remark on this clonotype: What it recognizes is unknown.

TCRdb re-derived calls from the 5' RACE reads in MiXCR, one entry per CDR3 protein. This sample yields a few hundred thousand distinct CDR3 sequences, of which 3.6% are seen a single time; about 25% belongs to the top ten. The V segment lost 3 bases and the J segment 4 bases; nucleotides outside the gene matches: 4. Per the germline V gene, CDR1 is SGHKS and CDR2 is YYEKEE (reference sequence). The CDR3 has 14 residues. J is TRBJ2-5 and V is TRBV5-5; 9 bases are shared with TRBD1. This sample comprised PBMCs, obtained on the day of the yellow fever booster vaccination. The sequence came from a young man who received the YFV17D yellow fever vaccine. As DNA, the CDR3 is TGTGCCAGCAGCTCCCCGGGACAGGGAGAGACCCAGTACTTC. Protein sequence: CASSSPGQGETQYF.